The 30 T cell receptor beta chains given below trace back to one sample, sequenced in a study of OX40 agonist ivuxolimab in advanced cancers. The table came from immunoSEQ multiplex PCR; TCRdb's copy has only in-frame clones and leaves some out. The profile shows 35,000 to 45,000 clones, 75% to 90% of them singletons. The input for sequencing was CD4+ or CD8+ T cells sorted from blood, taken in a trial of the OX40 agonist ivuxolimab. The source of these receptors is an adult with an advanced solid tumor such as melanoma, head and neck, liver or kidney cancer.

The CDR3 DNA reads as TGCGCCAGCAGCCAAGGAGGGACAGGGGGAAATCAGCCCCAGCATTTT. This sequence encodes CASSQGGTGGNQPQHF. The chain links TRBV4-1 to TRBJ1-5, with 11 bases lining up with TRBD1. Looked up from germline, CDR1 is MGHRA and CDR2 is YSYEKL. V trimming: 1 base; J trimming: 4 bases; junction bases outside the gene matches: 3. The CDR3 is 16 residues long.

V gene TRBV9 combines with J gene TRBJ2-2; maybe TRBD1 (5 bases). Germline values: CDR1 SGDLS, CDR2 YYNGEE. The CDR3 loop spans 14 amino acids. Trimming stripped 0 bases from V and 6 bases from J, with 9 bases between. The CDR3 DNA reads as TGTGCCAGCAGCGTAGAGGGGTGGGCCGGGGAGCTGTTTTTT. Protein product: CASSVEGWAGELFF. Full variable domain (rest looked up from reference TRBV9 and TRBJ2-2): DSGVTQTPKHLITATGQRVTLRCSPRSGDLSVYWYQQSLDQGLQFLIQYYNGEERAKGNILERFSAQQFPDLHSELNLSSLELGDSALYFCASSVEGWAGELFFGEGSRLTVL.

This sequence joins TRBV7-9 and TRBJ2-5; D perhaps matches TRBD1 (5 bases). Trimming shortened V by 0 bases and J by 5 bases, and 16 bases separated the two germline ends. CDR1 and CDR2 (germline): SEHNR, FQNEAQ (reference sequence). The CDR3 is 16 amino acids. The CDR3 DNA reads as TGTGCCAGCAGCTTAGCGCGTAGGGGCGCGCGGGAGACCCAGTACTTC. Translation: CASSLARRGARETQYF.

The CDR3 is CASSERTGQTGSRLNEQFF. The CDR3 DNA reads as TGTGCCAGCAGTGAACGGACGGGACAAACAGGGTCACGACTCAATGAGCAGTTCTTC. The rearrangement links TRBV6-1 to TRBJ2-1; tentative D call: TRBD1 (6 bases). The CDR3 contains 19 residues. Trimming shortened V by 2 bases and J by 6 bases, and 26 bases separated the two germline ends. In germline, CDR1 is MNHNS, CDR2 SASEGT.

The chain recombines TRBV5-4 with TRBJ2-7; 7 bases are shared with TRBD1. The CDR3 is 12 amino acids. V was clipped by 4 bases and J by 3 bases; unmatched bases: 1. Germline assignment: CDR1 SGHNT and CDR2 YYREEE (reference sequence). The CDR3 DNA follows: TGTGCCAGCAGCGGGGACAGCTACGAGCAGTACTTC. Translated, it gives CASSGDSYEQYF.

V is TRBV5-6 and J is TRBJ2-7; D not resolved. Trimming removed 0 bases from V and 3 bases from J, with 10 bases in between. CDR3 length: 14 residues. The V gene's germline CDR1 is SGHDT and CDR2 YYEEEE. CDR3 protein: CASSLEAPLYEQYF. Written as DNA, the CDR3 is TGTGCCAGCAGCTTGGAGGCCCCCCTCTACGAGCAGTACTTC.

This chain joins TRBV27 and TRBJ1-2; TRBD1 agrees at 7 bases. After removal of 0 bases from V and 6 bases from J, the junction contained 7 bases not matched to a gene. The CDR3 totals 15 residues. CDR1 is MNHEY and CDR2 is SMNVEV in the germline V gene (reference sequence). CDR3 protein: CASSLSAGGRNGYTF. The CDR3 DNA is TGTGCCAGCAGTTTATCGGCAGGGGGGCGTAATGGCTACACCTTC.

A word on this clone: This likely stems from a read error, as it lies one base from a far larger clone. This chain connects TRBV7-2 to TRBJ2-7; 12 bases are shared with TRBD2. Looked up from germline, CDR1 is SGHTA and CDR2 is FQGNSA. V dropped 3 bases and J dropped 0; count of bases not matched to a gene: 0. The CDR3 is 15 amino acids. The CDR3 DNA reads as TGTGCCAGCAGCTTGGGACTAGCGGGCTCCTACGAGCAGTACTTC. This encodes CASSLGLAGSYEQYF.

V and J are TRBV7-2 and TRBJ1-4; possibly TRBD1 for D (5 bases). The germline gives CDR1 SGHTA, CDR2 FQGNSA. V lost 1 base and J lost 0, with 12 bases in between. This CDR3 is 17 amino acids long. The CDR3 DNA follows: TGTGCCAGCAGCTTAGGGCAGGGACTTGCAACTAATGAAAAACTGTTTTTT. This gives the protein CASSLGQGLATNEKLFF.

This chain links TRBV9 with TRBJ2-2; 7 positions match TRBD1. The CDR3 is 15 residues long. V dropped 4 bases and J dropped 3; count of bases not matched to a gene: 6. In germline, CDR1 is SGDLS, CDR2 YYNGEE. The CDR3 bases are TGTGCCAGCAGCAAATGGGACAGTGACACCGGGGAGCTGTTTTTT. It is translated as CASSKWDSDTGELFF.

The rearrangement joins TRBV28 to TRBJ1-1; D is undetermined. Germline values: CDR1 MDHEN, CDR2 SYDVKM. The CDR3 has 12 residues. V lost 3 bases, J lost 3 bases, and 5 bases lay in between. CDR3 bases: TGTGCCAGCAGTTTGGGGTACACTGAAGCTTTCTTT. This sequence encodes CASSLGYTEAFF. Looking up the rest from reference TRBV28 and TRBJ1-1 gives the full variable domain: DVKVTQSSRYLVKRTGEKVFLECVQDMDHENMFWYRQDPGLGLRLIYFSYDVKMKEKGDIPEGYSVSREKKERFSLILESASTNQTSMYLCASSLGYTEAFFGQGTRLTVV.

The V call is TRBV6-5, the J call TRBJ2-5; possibly TRBD1 for D (6 bases). With 2 bases removed from V and 4 bases from J, the gap between germline ends came to 11 bases. Germline V gives CDR1 MNHEY, CDR2 SVGAGI. The CDR3 contains 14 residues. The CDR3: CASSYGTIGETQYF. Written as DNA, the CDR3 is TGTGCCAGCAGTTACGGGACAATTGGAGAGACCCAGTACTTC.

The chain is built from TRBV7-2 and TRBJ2-7; D not certain. The germline V gene encodes CDR1 SGHTA and CDR2 FQGNSA. With 1 base removed from V and 5 bases from J, the gap between germline ends came to 9 bases. The CDR3 consists of 13 residues. Here the CDR3 DNA reads TGTGCCAGCAGCTTAGAGTTTTCTAACGAGCAGTACTTC. It encodes CASSLEFSNEQYF.

This chain links TRBV4-1 with TRBJ2-2, with D hard to call. Trimming removed 4 bases at V and 7 bases at J, with 7 bases between. The CDR3 is 12 residues long. The germline V gene has CDR1 MGHRA and CDR2 YSYEKL. CDR3 amino acids: CASSPIGGELFF. The CDR3 DNA follows: TGCGCCAGCAGCCCGATTGGCGGGGAGCTGTTTTTT.

The rearrangement joins TRBV4-3 to TRBJ1-6; 9 nucleotides match TRBD1. CDR1 and CDR2 from the germline V gene are LGHNA and YSLEER. Losses at the gene ends were 2 bases for V and 9 bases for J; bases not matched to a gene: 11. The CDR3 has 17 residues. CDR3 coding DNA: TGCGCCAGCAGCCAAACAGGGGGCAGGCAATTCATTTCACCCCTCCACTTT. Encoded protein: CASSQTGGRQFISPLHF.

This clone was seen a handful of times. CDR3 nucleotide sequence: TGTGCCAGCAGGGCCGGGACTAGTGTCTACGAGCAGTACTTC. It specifies CASRAGTSVYEQYF. The chain couples TRBV6-5 to TRBJ2-7, with 8 positions matching TRBD2. The J segment lost 3 bases and the V segment lost 6 bases, leaving 7 bases of the junction unmatched. The germline V gene has CDR1 MNHEY and CDR2 SVGAGI. CDR3 length: 14 residues.

This CDR3 is CASSLVKGDNEQFF. CDR3 in DNA: TGTGCCAGCAGCTTAGTGAAGGGGGACAATGAGCAGTTCTTC. The chain has TRBV7-8 and TRBJ2-1; a weak D match, TRBD1 (6 bases). Trimming removed 1 base at V and 5 bases at J, with 9 bases between. Looked up from germline, CDR1 is SGHVS and CDR2 is FQNEAQ. CDR3 length equals 14 residues.

V and J are TRBV6-1 and TRBJ1-1; no clear D. Germline V gene sequence: CDR1 MNHNS, CDR2 SASEGT. Trimming shortened V by 6 bases and J by 8 bases, and 7 bases separated the two germline ends. The CDR3 consists of 10 residues. The CDR3: CASRAAEAFF. Here the CDR3 DNA reads TGTGCCAGCAGGGCCGCGGAAGCTTTCTTT.

The chain is built from TRBV7-8 and TRBJ2-2, with 7 bases lining up with TRBD2. This CDR3 is 16 amino acids long. The germline gives CDR1 SGHVS, CDR2 FQNEAQ. V lost 2 bases, J lost 4 bases, and 7 bases stayed unmatched. For the CDR3, the DNA is TGTGCCAGCAGCTTACGGCGGGGGATTTCCACCGGGGAGCTGTTTTTT. Residues: CASSLRRGISTGELFF.

This clone was observed a few times. The V gene is TRBV6-1, the J gene TRBJ1-5, with D possibly TRBD1 on 6 matching bases. The germline V gene encodes CDR1 MNHNS and CDR2 SASEGT. The CDR3 runs 17 residues. V dropped 4 bases and J dropped 2 bases, with 18 bases sitting between them. This CDR3 is CASSGSPWGPGNQPQHF. The CDR3 DNA reads TGTGCCAGCAGTGGCTCCCCCTGGGGGCCTGGCAATCAGCCCCAGCATTTT.

This rearrangement joins TRBV13 to TRBJ1-4; 10 nucleotides align to TRBD1. CDR1 and CDR2 from the germline V gene are PRHDT and FYEKMQ (reference sequence). Germline trimming cut 5 bases from V and 3 bases from J; bases unmatched to any gene: 6. There are 16 residues in the CDR3. The chain's CDR3 is CASSKDRGGSNEKLFF. For the CDR3, the DNA is TGTGCCAGCAGCAAGGACAGGGGGGGATCTAATGAAAAACTGTTTTTT.

The chain recombines TRBV13 with TRBJ2-5; the D gene could be TRBD1 or TRBD2 (6 bases each). The DNA end is more similar to TRBJ2-7, so the J call may be wrong. The germline V gene has CDR1 PRHDT and CDR2 FYEKMQ (reference sequence). This CDR3 region has 17 residues. This CDR3 reads CASSLGGGPGAGYEQYF. DNA of the CDR3: TGTGCCAGCAGCTTAGGAGGGGGGCCAGGGGCGGGCTACGAGCAGTACTTC.

The rearrangement joins TRBV19 to TRBJ2-3; TRBD2 might be the D (6 bases). V lost 5 bases, J lost 0 bases, and 15 bases lay in between. Germline values: CDR1 LNHDA, CDR2 SQIVND (reference sequence). The CDR3 loop spans 16 amino acids. The CDR3 DNA follows: TGTGCCAGTAGTCCCCCAGGGAGGACTAGCACAGATACGCAGTATTTT. The encoded protein is CASSPPGRTSTDTQYF.

The chain uses TRBV14 and TRBJ1-2; 7 nucleotides agree with TRBD1. The germline V gene encodes CDR1 SGHDN and CDR2 FVKESK. The V gene end was trimmed by 1 base and the J gene end by 4 bases; junction bases not matched to a gene: 9. This CDR3 has 16 residues. In nucleotides, the CDR3 is TGTGCCAGCAGCCAAGGGGGATCGGGACAGTTCTATGGCTACACCTTC. Amino acids: CASSQGGSGQFYGYTF.

The chain employs TRBV29-1 and TRBJ2-7, with TRBD1 matching 7 bases. Germline values: CDR1 SQVTM, CDR2 ANQGSEA. Trimming took 7 bases from V and 3 from J; bases not matched to a gene: 6. CDR3 length equals 12 residues. The CDR3 loop is CSARQGFYEQYF. In DNA form, the CDR3 reads TGCAGCGCCAGACAGGGTTTCTACGAGCAGTACTTC.

This chain connects TRBV1 to TRBJ1-1. TRBV1 is deemed a pseudogene. The CDR3 is made up of 15 amino acids. The CDR3 sequence: CTSRGWDGLNTEAFF. Here the CDR3 DNA reads TGCACCAGCAGGGGGTGGGACGGTCTGAACACTGAAGCTTTCTTT.

The V gene is TRBV4-1, the J gene TRBJ1-1; a possible D gene is TRBD1 (5 bases). V gave up 3 bases and J gave up 1 base, with 12 bases separating them. Germline CDR1 and CDR2: MGHRA and YSYEKL. This CDR3 contains 15 residues. CDR3 DNA: TGCGCCAGCAGCCAGGAACCTGGACAGAACACTGAAGCTTTCTTT. Translating it yields CASSQEPGQNTEAFF.

Of note for this clone: The junction departs from germline at one end; a sequencing error may be responsible. This rearrangement joins TRBV6-6 to TRBJ2-7; 11 positions match TRBD2. Germline lookup yields CDR1 MNHNY and CDR2 SVGAGI (reference sequence). This CDR3 has 15 amino acids. The CDR3 spells CASTRLAGSSYERYF. As DNA, the CDR3 is TGTGCCAGCACCCGACTAGCGGGGTCCTCCTACGAGCGGTACTTC.

This clone came up once. The V call is TRBV4-1, the J call TRBJ1-1, with D perhaps TRBD1 (6 bases). Trimming shortened V by 1 base and J by 2 bases, and 14 bases separated the two germline ends. The CDR3 covers 16 residues. In germline, CDR1 is MGHRA, CDR2 YSYEKL. CDR3 DNA: TGCGCCAGCAGCCAAGCGAACAGGGTGGGAAACACTGAAGCTTTCTTT. Encoded protein: CASSQANRVGNTEAFF.

This chain uses TRBV27 with TRBJ1-1; no firm D call. Per germline, CDR1 MNHEY and CDR2 SMNVEV (reference sequence). Deletions cut 3 bases from V and 7 bases from J, with 9 bases between. This CDR3 is built from 12 residues. DNA for the CDR3: TGTGCCAGCAGTTTGGGTGGCAGTGAAGCTTTCTTT. Amino acid sequence: CASSLGGSEAFF.